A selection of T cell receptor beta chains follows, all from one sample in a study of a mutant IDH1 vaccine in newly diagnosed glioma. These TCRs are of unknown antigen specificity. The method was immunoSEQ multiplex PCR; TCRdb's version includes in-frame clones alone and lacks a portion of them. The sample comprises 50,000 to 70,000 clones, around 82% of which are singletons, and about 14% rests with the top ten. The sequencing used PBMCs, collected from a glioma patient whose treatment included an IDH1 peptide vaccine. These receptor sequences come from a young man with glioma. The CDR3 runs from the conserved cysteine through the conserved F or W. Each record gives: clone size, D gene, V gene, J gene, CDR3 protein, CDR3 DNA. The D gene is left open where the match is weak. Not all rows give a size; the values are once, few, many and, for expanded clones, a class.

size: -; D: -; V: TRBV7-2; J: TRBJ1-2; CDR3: CASSSQGVYGYTF; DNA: TGTGCCAGCAGCTCACAGGGAGTATATGGCTACACCTTC
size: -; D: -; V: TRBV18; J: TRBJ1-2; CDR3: CASSPLVVGTYGYTF; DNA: TGTGCCAGCTCACCCCTCGTGGTAGGGACCTATGGCTACACCTTC
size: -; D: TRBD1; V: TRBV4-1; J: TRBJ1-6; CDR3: CASSQVHRTGPDSPLHF; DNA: TGCGCCAGCAGCCAAGTCCACAGGACAGGGCCAGATTCACCCCTCCACTTT
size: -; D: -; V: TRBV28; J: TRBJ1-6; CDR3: CASSFPRYNSPLHF; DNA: TGTGCCAGCAGTTTCCCTAGGTATAATTCACCCCTCCACTTT
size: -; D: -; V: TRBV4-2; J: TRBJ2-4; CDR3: CASSRIGEAKNIQYF; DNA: TGTGCCAGCAGCCGCATAGGGGAAGCCAAAAACATTCAGTACTTC
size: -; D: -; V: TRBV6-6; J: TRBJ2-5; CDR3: CASRRGQETQYF; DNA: TGTGCCAGCCGTCGTGGACAAGAGACCCAGTACTTC
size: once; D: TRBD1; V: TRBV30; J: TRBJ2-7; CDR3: CAWTDRWGSYEQYF; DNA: TGTGCCTGGACGGACAGGTGGGGCTCCTACGAGCAGTACTTC
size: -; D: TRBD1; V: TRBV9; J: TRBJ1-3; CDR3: CASSVGGQGNTIYF; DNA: TGTGCCAGCAGCGTAGGGGGACAGGGAAACACCATATATTTT
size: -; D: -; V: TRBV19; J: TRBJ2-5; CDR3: CASRPVPDETQYF; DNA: TGTGCCAGTAGGCCGGTCCCGGATGAGACCCAGTACTTC
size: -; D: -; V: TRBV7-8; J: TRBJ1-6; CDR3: CASSLGGGWDSPLHF; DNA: TGTGCCAGCAGCTTAGGGGGGGGCTGGGATTCACCCCTCCACTTT
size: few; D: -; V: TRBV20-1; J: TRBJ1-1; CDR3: CSVLDKEAFF; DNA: TGCAGTGTTTTGGACAAAGAAGCTTTCTTT
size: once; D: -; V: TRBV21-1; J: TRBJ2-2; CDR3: CATGINSRGGGELFF; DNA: TGTGCCACGGGTATAAATAGCAGGGGCGGCGGGGAGCTGTTTTTT
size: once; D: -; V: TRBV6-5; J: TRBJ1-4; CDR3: CASRTGFATNEKLFF; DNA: TGTGCCAGCAGGACGGGCTTTGCAACTAATGAAAAACTGTTTTTT
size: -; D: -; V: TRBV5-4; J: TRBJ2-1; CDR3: CASSFGQINNEQFF; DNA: TGTGCCAGCAGCTTTGGACAGATTAACAATGAGCAGTTCTTC
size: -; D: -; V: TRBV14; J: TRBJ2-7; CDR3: CASSSPPSEQYF; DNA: TGTGCCAGCAGCTCCCCCCCCAGCGAGCAGTACTTC
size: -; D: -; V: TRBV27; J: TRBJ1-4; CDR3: CASSFLNEKLFF; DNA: TGTGCCAGCAGTTTCCTTAATGAAAAACTGTTTTTT